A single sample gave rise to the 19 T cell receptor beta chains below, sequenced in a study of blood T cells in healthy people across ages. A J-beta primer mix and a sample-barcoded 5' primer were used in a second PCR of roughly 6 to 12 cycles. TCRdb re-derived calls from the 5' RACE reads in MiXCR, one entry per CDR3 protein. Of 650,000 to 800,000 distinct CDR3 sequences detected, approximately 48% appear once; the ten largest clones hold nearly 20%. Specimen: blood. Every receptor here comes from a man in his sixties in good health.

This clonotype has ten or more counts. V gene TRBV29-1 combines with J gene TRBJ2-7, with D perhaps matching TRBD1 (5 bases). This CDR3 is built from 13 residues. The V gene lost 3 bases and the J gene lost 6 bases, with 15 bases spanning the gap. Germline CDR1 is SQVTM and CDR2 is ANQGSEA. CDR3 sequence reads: CSVDLPGTGEQYF. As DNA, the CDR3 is TGCAGCGTTGATCTACCAGGAACAGGCGAGCAGTACTTC.

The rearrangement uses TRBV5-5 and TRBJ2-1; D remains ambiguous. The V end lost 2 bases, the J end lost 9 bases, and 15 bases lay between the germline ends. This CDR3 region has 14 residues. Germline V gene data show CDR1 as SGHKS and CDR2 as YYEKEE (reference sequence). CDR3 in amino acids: CASSLTPLGSEQFF. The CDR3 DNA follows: TGTGCCAGCAGCTTAACCCCCCTCGGCAGTGAGCAGTTCTTC. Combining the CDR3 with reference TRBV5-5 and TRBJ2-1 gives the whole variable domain DAGVTQSPTHLIKTRGQQVTLRCSPISGHKSVSWYQQVLGQGPQFIFQYYEKEERGRGNFPDRFSARQFPNYSSELNVNALLLGDSALYLCASSLTPLGSEQFFGPGTRLTVL.

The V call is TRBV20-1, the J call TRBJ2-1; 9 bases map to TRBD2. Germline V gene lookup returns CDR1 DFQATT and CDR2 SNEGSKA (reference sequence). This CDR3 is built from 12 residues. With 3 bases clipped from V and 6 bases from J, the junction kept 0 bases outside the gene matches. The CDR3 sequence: CSARRGGNEQFF. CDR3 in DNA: TGCAGTGCTAGGCGGGGGGGCAATGAGCAGTTCTTC.

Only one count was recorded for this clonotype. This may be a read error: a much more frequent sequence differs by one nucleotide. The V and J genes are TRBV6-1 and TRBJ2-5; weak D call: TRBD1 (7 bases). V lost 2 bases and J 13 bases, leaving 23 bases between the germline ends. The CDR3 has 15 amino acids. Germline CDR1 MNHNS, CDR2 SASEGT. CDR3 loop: CASSEKAGGTYERYF. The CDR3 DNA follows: TGTGCCAGCAGTGAAAAGGCAGGGGGGACCTACGAGCGGTACTTC.

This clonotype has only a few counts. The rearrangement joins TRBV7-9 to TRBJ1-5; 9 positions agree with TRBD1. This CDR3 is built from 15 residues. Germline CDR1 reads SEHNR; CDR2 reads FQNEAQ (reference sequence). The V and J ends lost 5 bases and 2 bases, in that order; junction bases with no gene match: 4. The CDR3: CASSQGTGRNQPQHF. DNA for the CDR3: TGTGCCAGCAGCCAAGGGACAGGGCGCAATCAGCCCCAGCATTTT.

The CDR3 DNA reads as TGCGCCAGCAGTGAGGCAACTAGCGGGAGTAATGAGCAGTACTTC. This translates into CASSEATSGSNEQYF. The chain couples TRBV10-2 to TRBJ2-7; 11 bases are a match to TRBD2. CDR1 and CDR2 (germline): WSHSY, SAAADI. The CDR3 is 15 residues long. V lost 2 bases to trimming and J lost 7 bases; unmatched junction nucleotides: 7.

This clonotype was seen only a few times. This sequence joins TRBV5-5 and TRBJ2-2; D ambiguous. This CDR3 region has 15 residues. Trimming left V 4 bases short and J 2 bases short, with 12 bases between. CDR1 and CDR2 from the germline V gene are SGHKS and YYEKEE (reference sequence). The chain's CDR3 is CASSDDKKNTGELFF. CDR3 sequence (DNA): TGTGCCAGCAGCGACGACAAAAAAAACACCGGGGAGCTGTTTTTT.

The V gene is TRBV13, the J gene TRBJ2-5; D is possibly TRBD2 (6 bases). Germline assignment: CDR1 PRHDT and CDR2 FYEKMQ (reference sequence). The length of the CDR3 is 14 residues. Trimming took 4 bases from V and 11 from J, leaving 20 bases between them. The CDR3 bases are TGTGCCAGCAGCTCAGAGCGGGCCCGCCGAGAGCAGTACTTC. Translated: CASSSERARREQYF.

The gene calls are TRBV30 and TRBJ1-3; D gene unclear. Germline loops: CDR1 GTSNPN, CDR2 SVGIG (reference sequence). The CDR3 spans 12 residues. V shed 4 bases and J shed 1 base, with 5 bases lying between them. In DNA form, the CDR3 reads TGTGCCTGGAAAAGGTCTGGAAACACCATATATTTT. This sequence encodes CAWKRSGNTIYF.

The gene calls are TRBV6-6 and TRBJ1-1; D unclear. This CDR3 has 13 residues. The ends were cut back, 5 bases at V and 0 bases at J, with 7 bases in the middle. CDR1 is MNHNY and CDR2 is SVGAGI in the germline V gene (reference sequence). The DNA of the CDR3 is TGTGCCAGCAGTGTGGGAATGAACACTGAAGCTTTCTTT. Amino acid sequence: CASSVGMNTEAFF.

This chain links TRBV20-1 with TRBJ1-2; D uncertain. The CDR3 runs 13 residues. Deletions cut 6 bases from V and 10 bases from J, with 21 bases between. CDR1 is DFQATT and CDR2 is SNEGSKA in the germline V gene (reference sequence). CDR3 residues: CSADRGFREDYTF. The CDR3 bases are TGCAGTGCCGACCGAGGGTTCCGGGAGGACTACACCTTC.

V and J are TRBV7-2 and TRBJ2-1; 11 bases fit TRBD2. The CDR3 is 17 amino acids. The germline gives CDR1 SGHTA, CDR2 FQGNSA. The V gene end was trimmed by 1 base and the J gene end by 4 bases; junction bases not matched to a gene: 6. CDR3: CASSLDKGLAGYNEQFF. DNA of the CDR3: TGTGCCAGCAGCTTAGACAAAGGACTAGCGGGTTACAATGAGCAGTTCTTC.

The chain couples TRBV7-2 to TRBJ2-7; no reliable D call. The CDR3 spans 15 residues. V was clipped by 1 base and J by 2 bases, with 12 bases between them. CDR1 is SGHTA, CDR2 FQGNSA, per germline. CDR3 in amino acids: CASSLGSNHPYEQYF. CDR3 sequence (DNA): TGTGCCAGCAGCTTAGGGTCAAACCATCCCTACGAGCAGTACTTC.

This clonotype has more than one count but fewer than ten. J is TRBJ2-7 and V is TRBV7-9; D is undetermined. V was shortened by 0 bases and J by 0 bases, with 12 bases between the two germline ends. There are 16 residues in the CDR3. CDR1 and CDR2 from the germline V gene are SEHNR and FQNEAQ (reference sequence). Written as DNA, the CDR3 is TGTGCCAGCAGCTTAGCTTATGGAGCCTACTCCTACGAGCAGTACTTC. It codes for CASSLAYGAYSYEQYF.

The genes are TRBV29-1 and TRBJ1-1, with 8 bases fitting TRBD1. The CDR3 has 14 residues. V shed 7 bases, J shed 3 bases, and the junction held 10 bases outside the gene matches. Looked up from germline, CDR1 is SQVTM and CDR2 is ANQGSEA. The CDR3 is CSAGQGIIDTEAFF. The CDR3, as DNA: TGCAGCGCCGGACAGGGAATTATTGACACTGAAGCTTTCTTT. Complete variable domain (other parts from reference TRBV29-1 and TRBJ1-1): SAVISQKPSRDICQRGTSLTIQCQVDSQVTMMFWYRQQPGQSLTLIATANQGSEATYESGFVIDKFPISRPNLTFSTLTVSNMSPEDSSIYLCSAGQGIIDTEAFFGQGTRLTVV.

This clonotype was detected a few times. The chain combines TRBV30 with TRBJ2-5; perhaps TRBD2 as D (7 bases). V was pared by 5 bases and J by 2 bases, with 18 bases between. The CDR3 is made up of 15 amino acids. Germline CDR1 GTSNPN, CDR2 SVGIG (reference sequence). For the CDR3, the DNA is TGTGCCTGGGGGGGGCGGGGGCGAAAGCAAGAGACCCAGTACTTC. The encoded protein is CAWGGRGRKQETQYF.

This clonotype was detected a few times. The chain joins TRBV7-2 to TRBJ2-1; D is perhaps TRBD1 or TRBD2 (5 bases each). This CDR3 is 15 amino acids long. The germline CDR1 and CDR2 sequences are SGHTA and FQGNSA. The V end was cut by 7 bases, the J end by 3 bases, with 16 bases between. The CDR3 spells CASIEGEHVYNEQFF. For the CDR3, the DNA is TGTGCCAGCATCGAAGGGGAGCACGTCTACAATGAGCAGTTCTTC.

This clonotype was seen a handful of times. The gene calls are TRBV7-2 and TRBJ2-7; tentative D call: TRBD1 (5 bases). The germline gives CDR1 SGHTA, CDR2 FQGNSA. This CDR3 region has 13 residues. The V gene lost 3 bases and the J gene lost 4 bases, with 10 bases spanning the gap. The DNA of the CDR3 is TGTGCCAGCAGCTTTTTTCAGGGATACGAGCAGTACTTC. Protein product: CASSFFQGYEQYF.

CDR3 protein: CASSPWGTGVDTQYF. Here the CDR3 DNA reads TGTGCCAGCAGCCCCTGGGGGACAGGGGTAGATACGCAGTATTTT. J is TRBJ2-3 and V is TRBV11-1, with TRBD1 matching over 10 bases. J was trimmed by 5 bases and V by 5 bases; bases with no gene match: 7. The CDR3 runs 15 residues. From germline, CDR1 is SGHAT and CDR2 FQDESV (reference sequence).